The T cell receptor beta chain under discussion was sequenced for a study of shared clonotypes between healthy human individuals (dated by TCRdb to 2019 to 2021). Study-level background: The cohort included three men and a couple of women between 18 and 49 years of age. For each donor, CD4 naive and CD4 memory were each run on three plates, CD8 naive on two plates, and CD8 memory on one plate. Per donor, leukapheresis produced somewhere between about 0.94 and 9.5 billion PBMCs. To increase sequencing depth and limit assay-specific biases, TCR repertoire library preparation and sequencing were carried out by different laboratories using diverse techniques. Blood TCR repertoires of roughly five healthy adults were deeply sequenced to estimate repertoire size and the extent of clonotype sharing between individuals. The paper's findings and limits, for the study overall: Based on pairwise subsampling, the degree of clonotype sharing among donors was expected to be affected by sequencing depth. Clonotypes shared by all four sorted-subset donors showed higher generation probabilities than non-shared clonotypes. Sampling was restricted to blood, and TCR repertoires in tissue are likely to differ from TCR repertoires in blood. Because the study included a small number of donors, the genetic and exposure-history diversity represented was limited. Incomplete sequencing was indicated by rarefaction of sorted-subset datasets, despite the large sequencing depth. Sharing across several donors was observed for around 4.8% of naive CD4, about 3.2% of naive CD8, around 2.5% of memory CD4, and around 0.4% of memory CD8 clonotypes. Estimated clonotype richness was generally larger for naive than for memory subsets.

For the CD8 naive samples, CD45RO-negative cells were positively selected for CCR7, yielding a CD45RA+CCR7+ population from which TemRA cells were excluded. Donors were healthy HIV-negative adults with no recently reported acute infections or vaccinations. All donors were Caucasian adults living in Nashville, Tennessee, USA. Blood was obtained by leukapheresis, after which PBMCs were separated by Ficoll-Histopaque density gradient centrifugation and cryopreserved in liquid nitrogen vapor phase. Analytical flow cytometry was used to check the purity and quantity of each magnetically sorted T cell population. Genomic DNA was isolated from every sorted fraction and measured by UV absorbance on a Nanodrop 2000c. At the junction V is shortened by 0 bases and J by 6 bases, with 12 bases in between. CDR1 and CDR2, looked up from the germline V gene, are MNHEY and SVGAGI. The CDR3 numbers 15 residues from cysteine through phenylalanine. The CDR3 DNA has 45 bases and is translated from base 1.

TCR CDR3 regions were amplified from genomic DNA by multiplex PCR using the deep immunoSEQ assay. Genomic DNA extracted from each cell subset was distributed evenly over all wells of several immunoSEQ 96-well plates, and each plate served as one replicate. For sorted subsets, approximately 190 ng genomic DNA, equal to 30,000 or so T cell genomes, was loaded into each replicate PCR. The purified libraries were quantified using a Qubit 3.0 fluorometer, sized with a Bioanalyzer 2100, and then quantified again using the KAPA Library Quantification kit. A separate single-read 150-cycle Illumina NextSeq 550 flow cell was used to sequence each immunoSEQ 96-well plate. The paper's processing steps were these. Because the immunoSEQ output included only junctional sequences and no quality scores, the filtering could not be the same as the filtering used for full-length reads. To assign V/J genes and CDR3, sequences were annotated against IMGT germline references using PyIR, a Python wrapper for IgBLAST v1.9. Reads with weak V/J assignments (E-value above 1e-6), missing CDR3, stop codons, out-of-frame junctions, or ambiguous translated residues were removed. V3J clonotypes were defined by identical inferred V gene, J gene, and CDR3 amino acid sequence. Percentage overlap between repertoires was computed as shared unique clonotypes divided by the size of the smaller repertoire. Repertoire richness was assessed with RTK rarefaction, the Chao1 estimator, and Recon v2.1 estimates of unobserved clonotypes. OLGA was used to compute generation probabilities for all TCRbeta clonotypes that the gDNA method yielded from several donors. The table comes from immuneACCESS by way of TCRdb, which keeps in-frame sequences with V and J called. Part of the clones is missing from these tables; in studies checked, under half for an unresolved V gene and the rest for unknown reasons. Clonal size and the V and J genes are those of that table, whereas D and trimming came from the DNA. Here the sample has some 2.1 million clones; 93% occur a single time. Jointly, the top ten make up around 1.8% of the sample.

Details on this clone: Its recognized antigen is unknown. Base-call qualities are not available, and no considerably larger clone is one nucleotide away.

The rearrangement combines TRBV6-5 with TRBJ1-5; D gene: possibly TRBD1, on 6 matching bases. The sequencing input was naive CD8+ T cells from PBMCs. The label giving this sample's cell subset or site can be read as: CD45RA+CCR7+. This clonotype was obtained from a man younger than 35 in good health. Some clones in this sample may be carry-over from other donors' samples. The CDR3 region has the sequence CASSYSFRGGQPQHF. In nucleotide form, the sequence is TGTGCCAGCAGTTACTCGTTCAGGGGAGGTCAGCCCCAGCATTTT.